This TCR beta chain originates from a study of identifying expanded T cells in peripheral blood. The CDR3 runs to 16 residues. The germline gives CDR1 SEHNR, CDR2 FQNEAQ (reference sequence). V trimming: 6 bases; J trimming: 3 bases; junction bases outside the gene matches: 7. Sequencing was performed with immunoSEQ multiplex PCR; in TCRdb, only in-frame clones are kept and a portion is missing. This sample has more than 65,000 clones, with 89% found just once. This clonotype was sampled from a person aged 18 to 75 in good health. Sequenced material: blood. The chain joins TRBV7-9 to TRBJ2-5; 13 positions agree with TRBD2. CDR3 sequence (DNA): TGTGCCAGCAGTCGGACTAGCGGGAGTCTTGAAGAGACCCAGTACTTC. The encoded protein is CASSRTSGSLEETQYF. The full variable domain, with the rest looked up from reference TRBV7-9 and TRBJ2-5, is DTGVSQNPRHKITKRGQNVTFRCDPISEHNRLYWYRQTLGQGPEFLTYFQNEAQLEKSRLLSDRFSAERPKGSFSTLEIQRTEQGDSAMYLCASSRTSGSLEETQYFGPGTRLLVL.